This T cell receptor beta chain is drawn from a study of blood T cell repertoires in COVID-19. Background on the study: In each case, the material was cDNA or gDNA derived from T cells, B-cell-depleted T cells, or PBMCs.

Original handling: The authors estimated nucleated cell counts from reference gene primer amplification. Data came from immunoSEQ multiplex PCR; TCRdb stores just in-frame clones and leaves some out. V and J calls and clone size are as listed in that table; D and trimming were resolved from the DNA. The sample holds around 57,000 clones, just over 85% seen once. The ends were cut back, 0 bases at V and 10 bases at J, with 15 bases in the middle. CDR1 is LGHNA and CDR2 is YSLEER in the germline V gene. This CDR3 has 14 residues. Sample: peripheral blood. The TCR originated in a woman over 75 with active COVID-19. The rearrangement joins TRBV4-3 to TRBJ1-1; D is unresolved. CDR3 in amino acids: CASSQDGSGRAAFF. CDR3 bases: TGCGCCAGCAGCCAAGATGGTTCGGGGAGGGCAGCTTTCTTT.